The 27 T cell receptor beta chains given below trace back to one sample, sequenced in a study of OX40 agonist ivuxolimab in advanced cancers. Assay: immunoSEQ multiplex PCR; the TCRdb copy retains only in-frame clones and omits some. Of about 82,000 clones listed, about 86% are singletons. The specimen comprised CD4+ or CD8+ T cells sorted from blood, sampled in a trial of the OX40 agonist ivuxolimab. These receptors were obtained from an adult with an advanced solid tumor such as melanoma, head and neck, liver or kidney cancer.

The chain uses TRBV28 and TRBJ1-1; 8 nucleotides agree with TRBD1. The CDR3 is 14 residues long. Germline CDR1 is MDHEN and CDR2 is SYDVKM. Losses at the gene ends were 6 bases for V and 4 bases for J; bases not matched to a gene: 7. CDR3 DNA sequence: TGTGCCAGCAGCCTGACAGGGGCGCGCACTGAAGCTTTCTTT. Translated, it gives CASSLTGARTEAFF.

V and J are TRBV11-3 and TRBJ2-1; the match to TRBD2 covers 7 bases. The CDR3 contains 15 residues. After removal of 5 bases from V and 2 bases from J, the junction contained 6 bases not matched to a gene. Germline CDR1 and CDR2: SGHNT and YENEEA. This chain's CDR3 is CASSQRLAAYNEQFF. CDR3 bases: TGTGCCAGCAGCCAACGACTAGCTGCCTACAATGAGCAGTTCTTC.

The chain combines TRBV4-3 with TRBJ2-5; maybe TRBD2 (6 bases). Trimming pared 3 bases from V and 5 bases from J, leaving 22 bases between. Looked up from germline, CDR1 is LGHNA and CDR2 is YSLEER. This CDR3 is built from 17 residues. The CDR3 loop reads CASSQAEGLTQSETQYF. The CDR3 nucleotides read TGCGCCAGCAGCCAGGCTGAAGGACTAACCCAGTCGGAGACCCAGTACTTC.

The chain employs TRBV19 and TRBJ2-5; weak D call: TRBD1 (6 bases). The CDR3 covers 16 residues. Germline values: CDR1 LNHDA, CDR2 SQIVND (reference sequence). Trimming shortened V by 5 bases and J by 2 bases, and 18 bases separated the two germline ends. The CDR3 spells CASSVGQTAAQETQYF. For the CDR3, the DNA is TGTGCCAGTAGTGTAGGACAGACGGCTGCACAAGAGACCCAGTACTTC.

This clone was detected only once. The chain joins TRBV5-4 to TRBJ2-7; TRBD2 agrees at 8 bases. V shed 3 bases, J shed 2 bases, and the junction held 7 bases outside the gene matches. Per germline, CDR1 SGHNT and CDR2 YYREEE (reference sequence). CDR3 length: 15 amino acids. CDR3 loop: CASSSTTSVAYEQYF. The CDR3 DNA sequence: TGTGCCAGCAGCTCGACGACTAGCGTTGCCTACGAGCAGTACTTC.

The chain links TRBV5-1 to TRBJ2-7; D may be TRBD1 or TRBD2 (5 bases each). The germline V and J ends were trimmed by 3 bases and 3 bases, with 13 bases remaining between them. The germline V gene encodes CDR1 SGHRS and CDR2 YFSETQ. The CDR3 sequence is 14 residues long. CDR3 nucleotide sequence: TGCGCCAGCAGCTCCGGACCAGGGAGCTACGAGCAGTACTTC. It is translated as CASSSGPGSYEQYF.

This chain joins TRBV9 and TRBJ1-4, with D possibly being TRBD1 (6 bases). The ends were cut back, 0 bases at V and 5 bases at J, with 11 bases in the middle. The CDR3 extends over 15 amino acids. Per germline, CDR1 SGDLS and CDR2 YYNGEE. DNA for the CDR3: TGTGCCAGCAGCGTAGGTACAGGGCAAAATGAAAAACTGTTTTTT. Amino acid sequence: CASSVGTGQNEKLFF.

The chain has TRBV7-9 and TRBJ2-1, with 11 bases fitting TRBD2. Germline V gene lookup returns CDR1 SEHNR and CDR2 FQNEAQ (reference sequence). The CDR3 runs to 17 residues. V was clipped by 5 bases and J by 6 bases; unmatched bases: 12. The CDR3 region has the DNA TGTGCCAGCAGCCGCACTAGCGGGAGCCCTGGGCTCAATGAGCAGTTCTTC. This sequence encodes CASSRTSGSPGLNEQFF.

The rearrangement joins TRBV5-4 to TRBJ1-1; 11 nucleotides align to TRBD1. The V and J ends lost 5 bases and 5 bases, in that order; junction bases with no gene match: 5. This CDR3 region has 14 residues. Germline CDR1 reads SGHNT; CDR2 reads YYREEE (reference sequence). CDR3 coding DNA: TGTGCCAGCAGACTGGGACAGGGGGTGACTGAAGCTTTCTTT. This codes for CASRLGQGVTEAFF.

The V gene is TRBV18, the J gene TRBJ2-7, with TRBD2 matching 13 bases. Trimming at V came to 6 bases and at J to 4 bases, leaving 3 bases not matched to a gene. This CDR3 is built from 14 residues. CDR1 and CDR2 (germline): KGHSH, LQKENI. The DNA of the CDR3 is TGTGCCAGCTCGTCACTAGCGGGAGGGTACGAGCAGTACTTC. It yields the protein CASSSLAGGYEQYF.

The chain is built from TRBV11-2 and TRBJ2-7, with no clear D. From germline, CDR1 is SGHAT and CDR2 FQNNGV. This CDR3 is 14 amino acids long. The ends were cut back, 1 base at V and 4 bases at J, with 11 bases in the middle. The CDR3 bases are TGTGCCAGCAGCTTAGCGTTTTCGTCATACGAGCAGTACTTC. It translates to CASSLAFSSYEQYF.

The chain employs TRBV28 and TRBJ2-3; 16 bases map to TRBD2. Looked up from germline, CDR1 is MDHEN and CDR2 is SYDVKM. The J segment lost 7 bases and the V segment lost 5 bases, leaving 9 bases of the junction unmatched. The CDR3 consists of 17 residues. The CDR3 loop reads CASSPWGLAGGPNTQYF. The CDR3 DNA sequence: TGTGCCAGCAGTCCCTGGGGACTAGCGGGAGGGCCCAATACGCAGTATTTT.

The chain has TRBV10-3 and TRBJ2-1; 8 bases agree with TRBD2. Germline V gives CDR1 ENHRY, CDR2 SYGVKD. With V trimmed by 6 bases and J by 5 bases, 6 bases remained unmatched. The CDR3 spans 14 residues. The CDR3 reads CAIRERELDNEQFF. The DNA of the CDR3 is TGTGCCATCAGGGAGCGGGAGCTCGACAATGAGCAGTTCTTC.

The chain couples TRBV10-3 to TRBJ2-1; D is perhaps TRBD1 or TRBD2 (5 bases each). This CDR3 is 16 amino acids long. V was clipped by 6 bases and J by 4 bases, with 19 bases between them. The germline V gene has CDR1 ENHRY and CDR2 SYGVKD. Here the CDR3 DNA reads TGTGCCATCAGCCTCCCGAGGGGCCAGGGATACAATGAGCAGTTCTTC. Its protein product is CAISLPRGQGYNEQFF.

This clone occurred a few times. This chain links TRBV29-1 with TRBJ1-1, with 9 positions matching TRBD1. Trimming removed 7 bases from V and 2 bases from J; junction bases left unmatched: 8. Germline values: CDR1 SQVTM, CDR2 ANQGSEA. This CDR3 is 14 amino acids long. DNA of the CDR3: TGCAGCGCCGGCCCGGGACAGGGCAACACTGAAGCTTTCTTT. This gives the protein CSAGPGQGNTEAFF.

The CDR3 spells CAWSVNGVRGNQPQHF. As DNA, the CDR3 is TGTGCCTGGAGTGTAAATGGGGTTCGGGGCAATCAGCCCCAGCATTTT. The rearrangement uses TRBV30 and TRBJ1-5; D is ambiguous. CDR3 size: 16 residues. Germline-derived CDR1 and CDR2 are GTSNPN and SVGIG (reference sequence). V dropped 0 bases and J dropped 2 bases, with 14 bases sitting between them.

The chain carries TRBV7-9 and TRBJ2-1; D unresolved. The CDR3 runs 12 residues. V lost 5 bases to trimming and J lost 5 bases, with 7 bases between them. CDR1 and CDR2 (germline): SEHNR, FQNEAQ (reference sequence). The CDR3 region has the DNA TGTGCCAGCAGCGAGACTGACAATGAGCAGTTCTTC. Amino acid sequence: CASSETDNEQFF. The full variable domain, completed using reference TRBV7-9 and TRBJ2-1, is DTGVSQNPRHKITKRGQNVTFRCDPISEHNRLYWYRQTLGQGPEFLTYFQNEAQLEKSRLLSDRFSAERPKGSFSTLEIQRTEQGDSAMYLCASSETDNEQFFGPGTRLTVL.

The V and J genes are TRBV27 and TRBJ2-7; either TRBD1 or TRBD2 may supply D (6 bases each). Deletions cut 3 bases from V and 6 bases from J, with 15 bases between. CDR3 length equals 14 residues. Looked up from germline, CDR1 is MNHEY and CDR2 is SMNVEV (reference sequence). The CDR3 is CASSFRGRALEQYF. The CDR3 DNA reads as TGTGCCAGCAGTTTTCGGGGGCGGGCCCTCGAGCAGTACTTC.

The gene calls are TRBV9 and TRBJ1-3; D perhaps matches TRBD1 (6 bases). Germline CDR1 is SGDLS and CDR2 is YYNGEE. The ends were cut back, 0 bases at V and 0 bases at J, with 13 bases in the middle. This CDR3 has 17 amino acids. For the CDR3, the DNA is TGTGCCAGCAGCGTAGGGGCAGGGGCAAGCTCTGGAAACACCATATATTTT. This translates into CASSVGAGASSGNTIYF.

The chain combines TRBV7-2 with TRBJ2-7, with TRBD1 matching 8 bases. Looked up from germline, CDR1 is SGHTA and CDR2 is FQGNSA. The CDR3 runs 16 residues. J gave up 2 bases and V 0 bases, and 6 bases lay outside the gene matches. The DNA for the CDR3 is TGTGCCAGCAGCTTAGCCCTGACAGGGGCCACCTACGAGCAGTACTTC. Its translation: CASSLALTGATYEQYF.

The DNA for the CDR3 is TGTGCCAGCAGCTTAGGACAGGTTGGAACTGGGGCCAACGTCCTGACTTTC. This codes for CASSLGQVGTGANVLTF. V gene TRBV7-2 combines with J gene TRBJ2-6, with a weak D call TRBD1 (6 bases). Germline CDR1 is SGHTA and CDR2 is FQGNSA. The CDR3 totals 17 residues. Trimming removed 1 base from V and 2 bases from J, with 12 bases in between.

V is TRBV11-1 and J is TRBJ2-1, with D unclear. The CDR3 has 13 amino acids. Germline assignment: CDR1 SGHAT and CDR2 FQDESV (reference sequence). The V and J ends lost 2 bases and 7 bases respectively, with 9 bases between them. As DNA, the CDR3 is TGTGCCAGCAGCTTAATCATTCGGAATGAGCAGTTCTTC. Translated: CASSLIIRNEQFF.

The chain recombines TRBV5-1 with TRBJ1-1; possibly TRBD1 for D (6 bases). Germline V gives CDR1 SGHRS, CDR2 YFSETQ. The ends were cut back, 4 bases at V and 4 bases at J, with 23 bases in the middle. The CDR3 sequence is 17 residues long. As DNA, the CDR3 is TGCGCCAGCAGCGGCCGGATACAGGGTGGAGGGAGCACTGAAGCTTTCTTT. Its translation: CASSGRIQGGGSTEAFF.

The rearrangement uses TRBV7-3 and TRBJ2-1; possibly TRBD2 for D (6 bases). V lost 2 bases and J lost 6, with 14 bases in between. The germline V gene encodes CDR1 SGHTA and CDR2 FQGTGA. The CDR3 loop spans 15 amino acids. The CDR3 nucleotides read TGTGCCAGCAGCTTAGACGGGAGAAGGGGCAATGAGCAGTTCTTC. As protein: CASSLDGRRGNEQFF. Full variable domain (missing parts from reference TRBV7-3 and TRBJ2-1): GAGVSQTPSNKVTEKGKYVELRCDPISGHTALYWYRQSLGQGPEFLIYFQGTGAADDSGLPNDRFFAVRPEGSVSTLKIQRTERGDSAVYLCASSLDGRRGNEQFFGPGTRLTVL.

The DNA for the CDR3 is TGTGCCAGCTTCGGGGGACAGGCACCCTACGAGCAGTACTTC. It is translated as CASFGGQAPYEQYF. The J gene is TRBJ2-7, the V gene TRBV18, with 8 bases fitting TRBD1. The CDR3 has 14 amino acids. CDR1 and CDR2 (germline): KGHSH, LQKENI. Trimming removed 7 bases from V and 2 bases from J; junction bases left unmatched: 7.

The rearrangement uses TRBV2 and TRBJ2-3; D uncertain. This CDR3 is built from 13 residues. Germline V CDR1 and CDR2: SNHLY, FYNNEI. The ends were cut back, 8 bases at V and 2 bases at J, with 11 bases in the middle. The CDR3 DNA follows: TGTGCCAGCGGTCAGGCATTCACAGATACGCAGTATTTT. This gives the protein CASGQAFTDTQYF.

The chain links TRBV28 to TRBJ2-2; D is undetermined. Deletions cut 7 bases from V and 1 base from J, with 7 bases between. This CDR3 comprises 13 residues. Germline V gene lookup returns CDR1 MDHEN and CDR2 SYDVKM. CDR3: CASTSGNTGELFF. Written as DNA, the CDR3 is TGTGCCAGCACCTCGGGGAACACCGGGGAGCTGTTTTTT.